This T cell receptor (beta chain) is drawn from a study of CXCR3-negative and CXCR3-positive naive CD8 T cells. Comments on this clonotype: As yet, its antigen is unknown.

CDR1 SGHTA and CDR2 FQGNSA come from the germline V gene. The CDR3 has 15 residues. General study points: Memory cells differed in TRBV-TRBJ usage, but naive CXCR3-negative and CXCR3-positive cells had similar usage. Hydrophobicity was higher for TRB CDR3s found in CXCR3-positive naive cells than in CXCR3-negative naive cells.

5' RACE that incorporated UMI labels was used to prepare the TRB cDNA libraries. TCRdb reworked the 5' RACE reads into one entry per CDR3 protein, no DNA. Here the sample table reports under 150,000 distinct CDR3 sequences. This receptor was obtained from a human donor in good health. Some clones in this sample may be carry-over from other donors' samples. The sample consisted of naive CXCR3+ CD8+ T cells from blood. Subset denoted: CD45RO-CCR7+CD27+CD95- naive CD8+ T cells expressing CXCR3 (TNR3+). The rearrangement links TRBV7-2 to TRBJ1-1; TCRdb's assignment of TRBD1 cannot be checked, as there is no DNA. The CDR3: CASSLGNPQGTEAFF. The variable domain in full, completed from reference TRBV7-2 and TRBJ1-1, reads GAGVSQSPSNKVTEKGKDVELRCDPISGHTALYWYRQSLGQGLEFLIYFQGNSAPDKSGLPSDRFSAERTGGSVSTLTIQRTQQEDSAVYLCASSLGNPQGTEAFFGQGTRLTVV.